There are many counts of the clone carrying this T cell receptor beta chain. The record originates from a study of neurological immune-mediated disorders. One entry per CDR3 protein, called by TCRdb with MiXCR from the 5' RACE reads. Of tens of thousands of distinct CDR3 sequences in the sample, 17% were seen once. The unsorted libraries were prepared from 2 million PBMCs (stored at -80 C). The TCR sequence derives from a woman aged 40 to 55 in good health. The sequenced sample was PBMCs.

Written as DNA, the CDR3 is TGTGCCATCAGTGAGAAAGGCGAGCAAGATACGCAGTATTTT. This translates into CAISEKGEQDTQYF. This chain uses TRBV10-3 with TRBJ2-3; no firm D call. The ends were cut back, 2 bases at V and 5 bases at J, with 11 bases in the middle. This CDR3 spans 14 amino acids. Germline V gives CDR1 ENHRY, CDR2 SYGVKD.